The 25 T cell receptor beta chains below all came from one sample that was sequenced in a study of blood T cells in healthy people across ages. With a J-beta primer mix and a sample-barcoded 5' primer, a second PCR ran about 7 to 12 cycles. Each CDR3 protein gets one entry after TCRdb re-called the 5' RACE reads with MiXCR. The sample records around 1,900,000 distinct CDR3 sequences, about 39% being singletons. Sequencing used blood. The receptors shown here come from a human donor in good health.

This clonotype has more than one count but fewer than ten. This chain connects TRBV28 to TRBJ2-5; maybe TRBD2 (5 bases). V gave up 4 bases and J gave up 1 base, with 13 bases separating them. Germline V gene data show CDR1 as MDHEN and CDR2 as SYDVKM. The CDR3 runs 15 residues. CDR3 protein: CASSSTGNLQETQYF. The CDR3 DNA sequence: TGTGCCAGCAGTTCTACGGGGAACCTCCAAGAGACCCAGTACTTC.

The gene calls are TRBV15 and TRBJ2-5; possibly TRBD1 or TRBD2 for D (5 bases each). The DNA end lines up better with TRBJ2-1; the J call may be wrong. The CDR3 runs to 18 residues. The germline V gene encodes CDR1 LNHNV and CDR2 YYDKDF (reference sequence). The CDR3 sequence is CATSTPDPDSMKWETQFF. Written as DNA, the CDR3 is TGTGCCACCAGCACCCCTGACCCCGACAGCATGAAGTGGGAGACCCAGTTCTTC.

The chain carries TRBV12-5 and TRBJ1-2; a weak D match, TRBD1 (6 bases). Per the germline V gene, CDR1 is LGHNT and CDR2 is FRNRAP. The CDR3 runs to 14 residues. The V gene lost 3 bases and the J gene lost 6 bases, with 14 bases spanning the gap. The CDR3 protein is CASGFHRGGNGYTF. DNA for the CDR3: TGTGCTAGTGGTTTCCATAGGGGGGGGAATGGCTACACCTTC.

The V gene is TRBV7-9, the J gene TRBJ2-2; unclear D gene. V was trimmed by 3 bases and J by 5 bases, leaving 13 bases between them. This CDR3 is 15 amino acids long. CDR1 and CDR2 (germline): SEHNR, FQNEAQ (reference sequence). This CDR3 is CASSFPAPETGELFF. The CDR3 coding sequence is TGTGCCAGCAGCTTTCCCGCCCCCGAAACCGGGGAGCTGTTTTTT.

This clonotype appeared a few times. V is TRBV4-1 and J is TRBJ2-7, with 10 bases lining up with TRBD1. CDR1 is MGHRA, CDR2 YSYEKL, per germline. V gave up 4 bases and J gave up 3 bases; unmatched junction bases: 3. The CDR3 extends over 14 amino acids. CDR3 bases: TGCGCCAGCAGCCCTTGGGACAGGGGCTACGAGCAGTACTTC. Residues: CASSPWDRGYEQYF.

The DNA for the CDR3 is TGCAGTGCTAGATCCCCGACAGGCTCTTCCTACGAGCAGTACTTC. Translated, it gives CSARSPTGSSYEQYF. The chain combines TRBV20-1 with TRBJ2-7; possibly TRBD1 for D (6 bases). V lost 2 bases and J lost 1, with 15 bases in between. CDR1 DFQATT and CDR2 SNEGSKA come from the germline V gene (reference sequence). The CDR3 consists of 15 residues.

The J gene is TRBJ2-7, the V gene TRBV27; 7 bases fit TRBD1. The CDR3 is 15 residues long. The J segment lost 2 bases and the V segment lost 6 bases, leaving 10 bases of the junction unmatched. Germline CDR1 reads MNHEY; CDR2 reads SMNVEV (reference sequence). The CDR3 reads CASSPKTGPTYEQYF. The CDR3 bases are TGTGCCAGCAGCCCTAAGACAGGGCCGACCTACGAGCAGTACTTC.

V gene TRBV5-1 combines with J gene TRBJ1-2, with D unresolved. Trimming cost V 1 base and J 0 bases, with 7 bases left between them. CDR3 length equals 14 residues. CDR1 is SGHRS, CDR2 YFSETQ, per germline. The CDR3, as DNA: TGCGCCAGCAGCTTGTTGGACGCTAACTATGGCTACACCTTC. Amino acids: CASSLLDANYGYTF.

This clonotype was detected a few times. The chain is built from TRBV7-9 and TRBJ1-2; no firm D call. V was pared by 3 bases and J by 4 bases, with 9 bases between. The CDR3 length is 13 residues. Germline CDR1 is SEHNR and CDR2 is FQNEAQ (reference sequence). The CDR3, as DNA: TGTGCCAGCAGCTTTGACAAGCTCTATGGCTACACCTTC. This translates into CASSFDKLYGYTF.

This chain joins TRBV12-3 or TRBV12-4 and TRBJ2-5; 11 nucleotides agree with TRBD2. There are 15 residues in the CDR3. Trimming cost V 6 bases and J 0 bases; bases outside gene matches: 3. Written as DNA, the CDR3 is TGTGCCAGCAGCATGGGACTAGCGGACCAAGAGACCCAGTACTTC. It is translated as CASSMGLADQETQYF.

This rearrangement joins TRBV20-1 to TRBJ2-7; the match to TRBD1 covers 9 bases. Looked up from germline, CDR1 is DFQATT and CDR2 is SNEGSKA (reference sequence). J lost 4 bases, V lost 4 bases, and 5 bases had no gene match. There are 13 residues in the CDR3. The CDR3 loop reads CSANRDRVYEQYF. The CDR3 bases are TGCAGTGCTAACCGGGACAGGGTGTACGAGCAGTACTTC.

V is TRBV20-1 and J is TRBJ2-1, with TRBD2 matching 13 bases. CDR3 length equals 17 residues. The ends lost 5 bases at V and 7 bases at J; junction bases unmatched: 14. Germline V lookup: CDR1 DFQATT, CDR2 SNEGSKA (reference sequence). The CDR3 spells CSALTDPLAGGLNEQFF. The CDR3, as DNA: TGCAGTGCTCTTACAGACCCACTAGCGGGGGGGCTTAATGAGCAGTTCTTC.

This clonotype was detected only a few times. The gene calls are TRBV9 and TRBJ1-6; the D is unclear. Germline assignment: CDR1 SGDLS and CDR2 YYNGEE. V was shortened by 0 bases and J by 8 bases, with 6 bases between the two germline ends. The length of the CDR3 is 13 residues. DNA of the CDR3: TGTGCCAGCAGCGTAGTGCCGGATTCACCCCTCCACTTT. Amino acid sequence: CASSVVPDSPLHF.

This sequence joins TRBV5-5 and TRBJ1-6; 7 bases line up with TRBD1. The CDR3 runs to 18 residues. Losses at the gene ends were 1 base for V and 5 bases for J; bases not matched to a gene: 12. Looked up from germline, CDR1 is SGHKS and CDR2 is YYEKEE (reference sequence). The CDR3 region is CASSLLGDRVEDNSPLHF. CDR3 nucleotides: TGTGCCAGCAGCTTGTTGGGTGACAGGGTTGAGGATAATTCACCCCTCCACTTT.

The V call is TRBV7-9, the J call TRBJ2-5; no definite D call. Judging by the DNA end, TRBJ2-7 fits better; the J call may be wrong. This CDR3 comprises 16 residues. Germline CDR1 is SEHNR and CDR2 is FQNEAQ (reference sequence). In DNA, the CDR3 is TGTGCCAGCAGTGGAGTCCGGTCGTCTAGGCTCTACGAGCAGTACTTC. Translation gives CASSGVRSSRLYEQYF.

This clonotype has just a few counts. The chain uses TRBV4-2 and TRBJ2-7; tentative D call: TRBD1 (7 bases). Trimming cost V 0 bases and J 2 bases, with 11 bases left between them. Germline CDR1 reads LGHNA; CDR2 reads YNFKEQ. The CDR3 length is 15 residues. CDR3 in DNA: TGTGCCAGCAGCCAAGAAGGGGGGACAGCCTACGAGCAGTACTTC. Protein product: CASSQEGGTAYEQYF.

Details on this clonotype: This may stem from a read error, because a much larger clone lies one nucleotide away. The V gene is TRBV5-4, the J gene TRBJ2-5, with D possibly being TRBD2 (6 bases). The CDR3 loop spans 15 amino acids. Germline V gene data show CDR1 as SGHNT and CDR2 as YYREEE (reference sequence). The CDR3 nucleotides are TGTGCCAGCAGCTCGGATAGCGGATACCAAGAGGCCCAGTACTTC. Translation: CASSSDSGYQEAQYF.

The V call is TRBV2, the J call TRBJ2-1; TRBD2 matches at 8 bases. This CDR3 is built from 11 residues. Germline CDR1 and CDR2: SNHLY and FYNNEI. The ends lost 5 bases at V and 10 bases at J; junction bases unmatched: 1. CDR3 amino acids: CASSIAGEQFF. In DNA form, the CDR3 reads TGTGCCAGCAGTATAGCGGGGGAGCAGTTCTTC.

This clonotype was detected only a few times. This rearrangement joins TRBV28 to TRBJ1-2; no reliable D call. CDR3 length: 12 residues. V dropped 2 bases and J dropped 7 bases, with 8 bases sitting between them. Germline V lookup: CDR1 MDHEN, CDR2 SYDVKM. CDR3 residues: CASSLALGGYTF. The CDR3 coding sequence is TGTGCCAGCAGTTTAGCTCTGGGTGGCTACACCTTC.

This clonotype came up a few times. V and J are TRBV7-9 and TRBJ2-5; 8 bases are shared with TRBD1. CDR1 SEHNR and CDR2 FQNEAQ come from the germline V gene (reference sequence). The CDR3 loop spans 11 amino acids. Losses at the gene ends were 4 bases for V and 11 bases for J; bases not matched to a gene: 3. The CDR3 protein is CASSSRDRQYF. CDR3 bases: TGTGCCAGCAGCTCCCGGGACAGGCAGTACTTC.

The chain is built from TRBV20-1 and TRBJ1-1; D may be TRBD1 (5 bases). CDR3 length equals 12 residues. Germline values: CDR1 DFQATT, CDR2 SNEGSKA (reference sequence). V gave up 5 bases and J gave up 6 bases, with 13 bases separating them. This CDR3 is CSAGGSGPEAFF. In DNA, the CDR3 is TGCAGTGCTGGGGGGAGTGGGCCTGAAGCTTTCTTT.

Concerning this clonotype itself: Given the absence of the conserved phenylalanine or tryptophan at the CDR3 end, a read error is likely. The rearrangement links TRBV7-2 to TRBJ2-5, with D perhaps TRBD2 (5 bases). V lost 5 bases and J 2 bases, leaving 12 bases between the germline ends. The CDR3 extends over 14 amino acids. In germline, CDR1 is SGHTA, CDR2 FQGNSA. Here the CDR3 DNA reads TGTGCCAGCAGCGTTACTAGTGGTCAAGAGACCCAGTACGTC. The encoded protein is CASSVTSGQETQYV.

Comment on this clonotype: This may be a read error: a much more frequent sequence differs by one nucleotide. The chain links TRBV7-7 to TRBJ2-3, with D maybe TRBD1 (6 bases). The germline V and J ends were trimmed by 2 bases and 5 bases, with 8 bases remaining between them. The CDR3 length is 13 residues. CDR1 is SSHAT, CDR2 FNYEAQ, per germline (reference sequence). The CDR3 sequence: CASSLWTEDTQYF. CDR3 nucleotide sequence: TGTGCCAGCAGCTTATGGACAGAAGATACGCAGTATTTT.

The sample holds a few counts of this clonotype. The gene calls are TRBV7-2 and TRBJ2-4; D not resolved. The CDR3 is 15 residues long. V was clipped by 0 bases and J by 1 base, with 7 bases between them. The germline V gene encodes CDR1 SGHTA and CDR2 FQGNSA. CDR3 sequence: CASSLAYYAKNIQYF. In nucleotides, the CDR3 is TGTGCCAGCAGCTTAGCGTATTACGCCAAAAACATTCAGTACTTC.

Notes on this clonotype: At one end, the junction sequence differs from germline, possibly due to a read error. The chain carries TRBV2 and TRBJ1-2, with 8 bases that match TRBD1. There are 15 residues in the CDR3. CDR1 is SNHLY, CDR2 FYNNEI, per germline. In DNA form, the CDR3 reads TGTGCCAGCAGTGATAAGGACAGGGTGAACTATGGCCACACCTTC. This encodes CASSDKDRVNYGHTF.